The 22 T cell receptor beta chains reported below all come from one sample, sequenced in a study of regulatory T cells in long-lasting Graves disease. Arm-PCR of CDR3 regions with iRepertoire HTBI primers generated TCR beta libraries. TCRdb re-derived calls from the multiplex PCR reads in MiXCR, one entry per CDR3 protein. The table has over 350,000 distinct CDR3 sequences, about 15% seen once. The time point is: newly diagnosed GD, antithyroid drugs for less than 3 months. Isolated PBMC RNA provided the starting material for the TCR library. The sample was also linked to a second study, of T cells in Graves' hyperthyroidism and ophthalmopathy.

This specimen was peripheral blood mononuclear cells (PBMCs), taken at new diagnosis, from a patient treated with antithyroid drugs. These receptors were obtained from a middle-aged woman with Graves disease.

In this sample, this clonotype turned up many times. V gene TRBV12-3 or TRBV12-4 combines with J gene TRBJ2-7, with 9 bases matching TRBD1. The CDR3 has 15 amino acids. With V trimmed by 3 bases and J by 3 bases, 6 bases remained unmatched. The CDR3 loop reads CASSFTGGLNYEQYF. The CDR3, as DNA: TGTGCCAGCAGTTTTACAGGGGGCTTGAACTACGAGCAGTACTTC.

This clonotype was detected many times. This CDR3 is CASRGGTPGQETQYF. DNA for the CDR3: TGTGCCAGCAGGGGAGGGACACCGGGGCAAGAGACCCAGTACTTC. The chain has TRBV12-3 or TRBV12-4 and TRBJ2-1; D might be TRBD2 (7 bases). The J call is in doubt because the DNA end fits TRBJ2-5 better. CDR3 size: 15 residues.

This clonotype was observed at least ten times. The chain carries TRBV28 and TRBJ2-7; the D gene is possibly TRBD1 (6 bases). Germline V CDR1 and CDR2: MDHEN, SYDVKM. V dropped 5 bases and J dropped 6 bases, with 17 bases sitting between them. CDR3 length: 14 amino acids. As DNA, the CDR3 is TGTGCCAGCAGTCCTGGACAGAGCAATGCCGAGCAGTACTTC. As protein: CASSPGQSNAEQYF. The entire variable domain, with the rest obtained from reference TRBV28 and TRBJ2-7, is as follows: DVKVTQSSRYLVKRTGEKVFLECVQDMDHENMFWYRQDPGLGLRLIYFSYDVKMKEKGDIPEGYSVSREKKERFSLILESASTNQTSMYLCASSPGQSNAEQYFGPGTRLTVT.

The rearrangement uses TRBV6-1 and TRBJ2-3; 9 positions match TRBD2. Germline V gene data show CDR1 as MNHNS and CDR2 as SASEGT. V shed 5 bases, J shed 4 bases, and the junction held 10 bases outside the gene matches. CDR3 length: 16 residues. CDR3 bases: TGTGCCAGCAGTCAACCCTTAGCGGGAGTGGCAGATACGCAGTATTTT. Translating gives CASSQPLAGVADTQYF.

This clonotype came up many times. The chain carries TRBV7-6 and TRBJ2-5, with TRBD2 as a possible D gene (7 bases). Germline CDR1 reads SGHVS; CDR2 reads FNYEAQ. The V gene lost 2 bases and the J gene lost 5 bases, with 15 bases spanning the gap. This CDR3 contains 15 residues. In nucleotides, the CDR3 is TGTGCCAGCAGCTTACGGGGGGCAATCCCCGAGACCCAGTACTTC. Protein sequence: CASSLRGAIPETQYF.

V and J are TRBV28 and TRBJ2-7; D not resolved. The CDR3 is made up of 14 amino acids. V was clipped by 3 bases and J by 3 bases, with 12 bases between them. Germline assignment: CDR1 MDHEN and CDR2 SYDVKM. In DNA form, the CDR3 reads TGTGCCAGCAGTTTGGCGACGGACGTCTACGAGCAGTACTTC. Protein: CASSLATDVYEQYF.

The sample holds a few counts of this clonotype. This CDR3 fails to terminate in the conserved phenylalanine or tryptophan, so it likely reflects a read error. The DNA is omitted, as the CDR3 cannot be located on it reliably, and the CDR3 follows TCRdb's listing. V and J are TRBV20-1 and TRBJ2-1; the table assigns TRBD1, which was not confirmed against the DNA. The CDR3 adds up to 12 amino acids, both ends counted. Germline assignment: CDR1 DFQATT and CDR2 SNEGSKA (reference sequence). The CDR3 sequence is CSPGGSTGTQYL.

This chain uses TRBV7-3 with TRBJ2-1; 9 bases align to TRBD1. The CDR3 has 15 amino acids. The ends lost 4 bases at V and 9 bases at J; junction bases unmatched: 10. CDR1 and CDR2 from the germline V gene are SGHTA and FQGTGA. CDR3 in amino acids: CASSSTGQGLGEQFF. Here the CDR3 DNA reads TGTGCCAGCAGCTCGACGGGACAGGGATTGGGTGAGCAGTTCTTC. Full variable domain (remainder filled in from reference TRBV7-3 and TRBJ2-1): GAGVSQTPSNKVTEKGKYVELRCDPISGHTALYWYRQSLGQGPEFLIYFQGTGAADDSGLPNDRFFAVRPEGSVSTLKIQRTERGDSAVYLCASSSTGQGLGEQFFGPGTRLTVL.

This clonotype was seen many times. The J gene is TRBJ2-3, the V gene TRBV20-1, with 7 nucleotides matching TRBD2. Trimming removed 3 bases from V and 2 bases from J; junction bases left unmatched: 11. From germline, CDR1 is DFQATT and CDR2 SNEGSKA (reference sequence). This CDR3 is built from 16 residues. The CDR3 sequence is CSASHGGFGFTDTQYF. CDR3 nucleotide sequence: TGCAGTGCTAGCCACGGGGGGTTCGGATTCACAGATACGCAGTATTTT.

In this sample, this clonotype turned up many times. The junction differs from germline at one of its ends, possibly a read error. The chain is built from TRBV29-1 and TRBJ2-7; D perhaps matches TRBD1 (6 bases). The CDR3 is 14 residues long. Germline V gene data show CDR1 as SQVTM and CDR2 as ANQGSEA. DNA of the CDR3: TGCAGCGTCGAAGTGGAGGACAGACCCTACGAGCAGTACTTC. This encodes CSVEVEDRPYEQYF.

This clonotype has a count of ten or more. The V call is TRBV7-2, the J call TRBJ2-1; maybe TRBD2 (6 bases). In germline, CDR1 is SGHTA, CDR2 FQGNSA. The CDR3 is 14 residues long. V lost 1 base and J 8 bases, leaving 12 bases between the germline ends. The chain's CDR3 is CASSLVGSFDEQFF. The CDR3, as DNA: TGTGCCAGCAGCTTAGTCGGGAGTTTCGATGAGCAGTTCTTC.

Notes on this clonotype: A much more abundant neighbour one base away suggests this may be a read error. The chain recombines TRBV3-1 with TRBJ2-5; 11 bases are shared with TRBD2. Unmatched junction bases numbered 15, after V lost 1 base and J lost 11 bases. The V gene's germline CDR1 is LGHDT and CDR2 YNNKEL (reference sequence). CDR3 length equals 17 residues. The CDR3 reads CASSQGDLAGGIDEQYF. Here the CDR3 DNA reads TGTGCCAGCAGCCAAGGAGACTTAGCGGGAGGGATCGATGAGCAGTACTTC.

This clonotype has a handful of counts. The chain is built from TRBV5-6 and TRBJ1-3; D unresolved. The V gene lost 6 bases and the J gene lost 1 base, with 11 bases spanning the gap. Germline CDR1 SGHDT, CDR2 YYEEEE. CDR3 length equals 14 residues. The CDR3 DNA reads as TGTGCCAGCACCCCTCGGACGTCTGGAAACACCATATATTTT. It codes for CASTPRTSGNTIYF.

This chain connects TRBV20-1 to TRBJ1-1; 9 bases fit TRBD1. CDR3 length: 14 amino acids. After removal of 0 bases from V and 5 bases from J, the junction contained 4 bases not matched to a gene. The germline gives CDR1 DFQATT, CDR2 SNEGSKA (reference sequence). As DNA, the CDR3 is TGCAGTGCTAGAGACAACAGGGGGCCTACTGAAGCTTTCTTT. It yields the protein CSARDNRGPTEAFF.

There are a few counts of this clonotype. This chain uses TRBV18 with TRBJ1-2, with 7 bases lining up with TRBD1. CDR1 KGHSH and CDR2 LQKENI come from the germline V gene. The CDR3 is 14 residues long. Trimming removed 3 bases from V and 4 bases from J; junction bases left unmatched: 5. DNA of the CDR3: TGTGCCAGCTCACCTACAGGGGAGTCCTATGGCTACACCTTC. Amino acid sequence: CASSPTGESYGYTF.

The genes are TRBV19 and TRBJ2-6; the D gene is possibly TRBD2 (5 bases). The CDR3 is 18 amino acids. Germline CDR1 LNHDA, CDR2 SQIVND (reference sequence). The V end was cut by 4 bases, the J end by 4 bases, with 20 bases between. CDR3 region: CASSSDGGLTGGANVLTF. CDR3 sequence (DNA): TGTGCCAGTAGTAGCGATGGCGGGCTAACGGGCGGGGCCAACGTCCTGACTTTC.

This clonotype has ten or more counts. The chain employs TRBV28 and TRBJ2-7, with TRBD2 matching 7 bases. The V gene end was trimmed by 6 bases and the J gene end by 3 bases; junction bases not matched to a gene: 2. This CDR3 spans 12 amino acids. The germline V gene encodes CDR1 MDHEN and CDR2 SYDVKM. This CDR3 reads CASRPGGYEQYF. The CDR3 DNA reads TGTGCCAGCAGGCCGGGGGGCTACGAGCAGTACTTC.

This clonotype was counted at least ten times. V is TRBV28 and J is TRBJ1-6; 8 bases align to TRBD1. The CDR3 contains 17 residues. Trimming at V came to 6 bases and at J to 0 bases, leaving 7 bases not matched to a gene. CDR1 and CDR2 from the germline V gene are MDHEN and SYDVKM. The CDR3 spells CASSLRTGSSYNSPLHF. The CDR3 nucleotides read TGTGCCAGCAGCTTGAGGACAGGGAGCTCCTATAATTCACCCCTCCACTTT. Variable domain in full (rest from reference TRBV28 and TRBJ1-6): DVKVTQSSRYLVKRTGEKVFLECVQDMDHENMFWYRQDPGLGLRLIYFSYDVKMKEKGDIPEGYSVSREKKERFSLILESASTNQTSMYLCASSLRTGSSYNSPLHFGNGTRLTVT.

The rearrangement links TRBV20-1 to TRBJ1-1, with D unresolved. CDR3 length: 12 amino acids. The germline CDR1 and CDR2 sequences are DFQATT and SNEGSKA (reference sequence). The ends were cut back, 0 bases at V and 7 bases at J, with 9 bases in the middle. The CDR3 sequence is CSARDMNFEAFF. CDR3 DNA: TGCAGTGCTAGAGATATGAACTTTGAAGCTTTCTTT.

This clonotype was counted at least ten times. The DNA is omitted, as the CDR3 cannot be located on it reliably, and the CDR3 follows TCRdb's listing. CDR3 residues: CASSFGPGREQYF. V gene TRBV5-1 combines with J gene TRBJ2-7; TRBD2 was called by the table and not checked on the DNA. The CDR3 has 13 amino acids, counting both end residues. From germline, CDR1 is SGHRS and CDR2 YFSETQ.

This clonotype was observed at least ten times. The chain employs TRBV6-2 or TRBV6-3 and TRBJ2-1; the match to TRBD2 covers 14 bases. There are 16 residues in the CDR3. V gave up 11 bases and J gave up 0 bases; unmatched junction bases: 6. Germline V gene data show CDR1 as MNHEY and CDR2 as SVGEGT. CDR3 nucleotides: TGTGCCGGAGGACTAGCGGGAGGCCGCTCCTACAATGAGCAGTTCTTC. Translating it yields CAGGLAGGRSYNEQFF.

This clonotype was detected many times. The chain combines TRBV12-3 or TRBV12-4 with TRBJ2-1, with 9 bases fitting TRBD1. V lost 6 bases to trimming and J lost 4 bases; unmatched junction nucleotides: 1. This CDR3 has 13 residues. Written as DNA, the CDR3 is TGTGCCAGCAGGGGACAGGGATACAATGAGCAGTTCTTC. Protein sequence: CASRGQGYNEQFF.